This T cell receptor beta chain derives from a study of cytomegalovirus exposure and HLA in healthy donors (dated by TCRdb to about 2017). About the study as a whole: According to an earlier analysis of around 600 of the donors, about 170 million T cells yielded approximately 120 million unique TCR beta sequences and 276 Gb of sequence data. An early release covering 550 to 650 HLA-typed donors comprised approximately 300 gigabases of sequencing data and tens of millions of unique TCR sequences. Of the 398 genotyped donors, around 81% fell in the genetic ancestry cluster associated with self-reported Caucasian donors. The study aimed to test whether signatures of past pathogen exposure could be identified by cataloging public T cell receptors. The study profiled the T cell repertoires of around 700 subjects by immunosequencing and related them to cytomegalovirus serostatus. A separate validation cohort of about 110 different subjects was used in addition to the 666-subject first cohort. High-throughput TCR immunosequencing, statistical association of individual TCRs with disease status, and machine learning were combined to predict cytomegalovirus infection status. In a later analysis, previously published TCR beta repertoires from about 640 donors were re-analyzed and high-resolution HLA genotyping was added so that TCR occurrence patterns could be studied. In the later analysis, no new phenotypic data were used to find candidate immune exposures; instead, reliance was placed on TCR beta sequences and their occurrence across donors. An earlier analysis of 587 of the donors used high-throughput TCR beta sequencing to judge whether each TCR beta V gene segment behaved as functional or pseudogenic. Donor age, sex, ethnicity and CMV serostatus were collected together with the repertoire data. In a later genetic analysis, genome-wide SNP genotypes for about 65% of the roughly 670 donors were used, and that subset was treated as a discovery cohort. All discovery cohort repertoires had been generated on a single sequencing platform. HLA typing included class I and class II loci at four-digit resolution. The number of donors typed differed by locus, with about 629-640 for A, B, C, DRB1 and DQB1, 522 for DQA1, nearly 610 for DPA1, and around 460 for DPB1. A handful of DR-DQ haplotypes were handled as single units for association and clustering because linkage in the cohort was strong. Among some 400 genotyped donors of the cohort, an average of around 250,000 unique TCR beta nucleotide sequences was sequenced per donor, of which 15% to 20% were non-productive.

The germline V gene (reference sequence) supplies CDR1 PRHDT and CDR2 FYEKMQ. Counted from cysteine to phenylalanine, this CDR3 has 13 amino acids. Kept here is only the CDR3 DNA, which spans 39 bases and is read in frame from base 1. Between the V and J ends, shortened by 2 bases and 5 bases respectively, the junction contains 6 bases. The investigation overall reported the following: Immune exposure information for the cohort was limited to CMV serostatus. Some IMGT-functional V segments, including TRBV6-2 and TRBV6-3, could not be told apart with the 87-base-pair reads, so those segments were excluded. The sequencing pipeline was judged likely to have produced a cluster of highly shared sequence variants as a technical artifact. Assigning TCR associations to individual alleles was difficult when HLA alleles, especially DR and DQ, strongly co-occurred. Only TCR beta chains were sequenced in this cohort, and the absence of alpha or paired-chain data limited detectable features. Presence/absence analyses assumed roughly uniform sequencing depth across donors, an assumption that may not hold. In a later analysis, the rate of TCR association differed among HLA loci, with DRB1 alleles having the most associated TCRs and HLA-C alleles having the fewest. A later genetic analysis associated a missense DCLRE1C variant with V-gene and J-gene trimming of TCR beta chains, and an independent cohort replicated the association. A total of 150 or so TCR beta chains were listed by the study as associated with cytomegalovirus. Cytomegalovirus status was reported to be diagnosed by the classifier with high specificity and sensitivity in both the original and validation cohorts. In vitro tests confirmed that three of the cytomegalovirus-associated TCR beta chains recognize cytomegalovirus antigens. It was suggested by the authors that the approach could potentially be generalized to other disease states and immunological phenotypes. Linkage disequilibrium might explain the correlated functional status among segregating V segments, but an unknown experimental factor could not be excluded. According to a later analysis, most CMV-associated TCR beta chains appeared to be HLA-restricted, and the HLA associations seemed to be driven largely by CMV exposure. In a later analysis, HLA-associated TCR beta chains were found to be more clonally expanded and to have lower generation probabilities than equally common non-associated chains. According to a later analysis, parvovirus B19, influenza, CMV and Epstein-Barr virus appeared linked to several top co-occurrence clusters. While some public TCRs were present in many individuals, most TCR sequences turned up only very rarely across donors. In a later analysis, 16,951 TCR beta sequences were associated with specific HLA alleles at a false discovery rate of 0.05. Compared with the roughly 720-donor mean, donors in an Asian-associated ancestry cluster had fewer N-insertions in productive TCRs, according to a later genetic analysis. Because HLA typing was missing for some donors at each locus, association tests included only the typed subset. The earlier analysis of some 540 of the donors excluded some 16 rarely observed V segments, including chromosome 9 orphons, because counts were too low. A further reported finding was that TCR beta sequences accurately predicted the HLA-A and HLA-B alleles for most subjects in the first cohort. In an earlier analysis of around 600 of the donors, most TCR beta V segments were observed in productive rearrangements about 87% or about 30% of the time, broadly matching IMGT annotations.

The cohort consisted of hundreds of healthy bone marrow donors. At the time of sampling, all cohort members were nominally healthy, though unrecorded immune exposures were likely present. The donor was CMV seronegative and belonged to the group of 350 or so seronegative cohort members. A peripheral blood sample was collected from each donor, and TCR beta sequencing was performed on peripheral blood mononuclear cells. The Qiagen DNeasy Blood Extraction Kit was used to extract genomic DNA from the blood cell samples. A word on this clone: Its specific antigen is unknown. The record has no base qualities; no much larger clone is one base away.

Library construction relied on the immunoSEQ multiplex PCR assay. A mixture of 60 forward primers for TCR Vbeta segments and 13 reverse primers for TCR Jbeta segments was used in the multiplex PCR. A multiplex PCR assay on genomic DNA amplified the CDR3 region of rearranged TCR beta genes. Amplified TCR beta libraries were sequenced as 87-base-pair reads on the Illumina HiSeq System. For the original study's pipeline: A later analysis tallied roughly 76 million unique TCR beta chains across the 666 repertoires, and some 10 million of those chains were shared by two or more donors. A nearest-neighbor algorithm error-corrected the raw reads and collapsed the reads into unique sequences, merging closely related sequences to remove PCR and sequencing errors. Alignment of CDR3 sequences to IMGT reference sequences was used to assign V, D and J gene segments. For a sequence to be retained, a match of at least six nucleotides was required to both a V gene segment and a J gene segment. A rearrangement was called productive if the CDR3 had no stop codons and remained in frame with V and J, and every other rearrangement was called non-productive. Following IMGT convention, CDR3 was defined as the stretch from the second conserved V-encoded cysteine to the conserved J-encoded phenylalanine. The earlier analysis of fewer than 700 of the donors excluded sequences that lacked an unambiguous match to a single V gene segment. In an earlier analysis of around 590 of the donors, a V segment was called functional when productive rearrangements were above 56.7%, and segregating when the standard deviation between donors exceeded 5%. A statistical classification framework was built to diagnose cytomegalovirus status from the catalog of TCR beta chain sequences. V and J gene assignment, in a later analysis, came from comparing TCR nucleotide sequences with IMGT/GENE-DB human TR gene sequences. In a later analysis, CDR3 sequences and most-parsimonious VDJ recombination scenarios were assigned using the TCRdist pipeline. In a later analysis, each TCR beta chain was defined by its CDR3 amino acid sequence together with its V-gene family, and reads without a unique V-gene family were excluded. A later analysis removed 450 to 600 highly shared, low-generation-probability nucleotide sequences to deal with suspected cross-contamination and a sequencing artifact. For each public chain, a later analysis derived a clonal expansion index from normalized ranks of inferred template counts within each repertoire. In a later analysis, generation probabilities were computed with a VDJ recombination model fitted to out-of-frame rearrangements, and the resulting probabilities were checked against IGoR. Hypergeometric tests were used in a later analysis to score TCR-TCR, TCR-HLA and TCR-CMV co-occurrence, with a repertoire-size bias correction applied to the TCR pairs. In a later analysis, false discovery rates were estimated by permuting HLA or CMV assignments 20 times. In a later analysis, co-occurring TCRs were grouped with DBSCAN, and TCRdist sequence similarity was added when clustering was performed within HLA-allele-positive subsets. For co-occurrence clustering, repertoires with fewer than 30,000 or more than 120,000 public chains were excluded, along with about five repertoires with anomalous nucleotide sharing. The source is immuneACCESS, and TCRdb retained only in-frame sequences with V and J called. Part of the clones is not carried over; for the studies checked, unresolved V genes explain less than half of this, and the remainder is unexplained. V, J and clone size reflect that table, while D and trimming were determined from the DNA. The sample records roughly 140,000 clones, under 90% of which are singletons. Around 2.5% of the sample is taken by the ten largest.

This TCR was sampled from a male donor in good health and CMV-seronegative. The sequenced material came from PBMCs. Recombination joined TRBV13 with TRBJ2-2, with a weak D call of TRBD1 (5 bases match). The nucleotides read TGTGCCAGCAGCTTACAGGGAACCGGGGAGCTGTTTTTT. This sequence encodes CASSLQGTGELFF.